This TCR beta chain was captured by sequencing in a study of shared clonotypes between healthy human individuals. The CDR3 has 13 amino acids. Germline V gives CDR1 LGHNT, CDR2 FRNRAP. Regarding the study as a whole: Unshared clonotypes carried lower generation probabilities than those common to all four donors. Rarefaction gave evidence that sorted-subset sequencing remained incomplete despite large depth.

In regard to this clone: The antigen is undetermined. One end of the junction fails to match germline, which may point to a read error.

The sorted-subset replicate PCRs were given roughly 190 ng DNA, which is around 29,000 T cell genomes. The protocol was immunoSEQ multiplex PCR, while the TCRdb copy is restricted to in-frame clones and leaves out a portion. The sample consists of some 650,000 clones, more than 95% of them appearing once. Recent vaccinations or acute infections were absent in the healthy HIV-negative adult donors. This sequence joins TRBV12-5 and TRBJ2-7; 8 bases map to TRBD2. The specimen sequenced was naive CD4+ T cells sorted from blood. Subset in this sample: CD45RA+ positively selected. The receptor's source is a woman aged 25 to 39 in good health. CDR3 bases: TGTGCTAGTGGTTTGTCTGTACGGGGGGGCCTTTTCTTC. Protein sequence: CASGLSVRGGLFF.